Described below is a single T cell receptor (beta chain) sequence and its context. Antigen: not known. The sample is drawn from a study of T cell responses to AZD1222 COVID-19 vaccine. General study results and limits: Per reports, nearly half of all spike-specific TCRs target regions that are unmutated in variants. The span of vaccine-associated CD4 TCRs extended across spike, with dominance at 160-218 and 743-854. Clonal diversity may have been underestimated, and the donors were mostly white British, with more females than males.

Pooling was applied to second doses at about 4 or about 12 weeks. Assay used: immunoSEQ multiplex PCR; TCRdb lists only in-frame clones, some missing. This sample has roughly 160,000 clones, with around nine tenths found just once. J lost 6 bases, V lost 2 bases, and 9 bases had no gene match. CDR1 is MNHEY and CDR2 is SVGAGI in the germline V gene. The CDR3 has 16 residues. The input for sequencing was peripheral blood, taken 28 days after the second AZD1222 dose. The chain has TRBV6-5 and TRBJ1-2, with 10 bases fitting TRBD1. This clonotype originated in an adult who received the AZD1222 COVID-19 vaccine. The CDR3 spells CASSYTTGQGRDGYTF. As DNA, the CDR3 is TGTGCCAGCAGTTACACAACGGGACAGGGGAGGGATGGCTACACCTTC.